Shown below are 25 T cell receptor beta chains from a single sample sequenced in a study of blood T cell repertoires in COVID-19. TCRdb's copy holds only in-frame clones and misses some; the assay was immunoSEQ multiplex PCR. The table shows 150,000 to 190,000 clones, with 65% to 90% occurring only once. Sequenced material: peripheral blood. The receptors were gathered from a woman between 45 and 65 years old with acute or convalescent COVID-19.

V is TRBV7-6 and J is TRBJ2-5; 10 positions match TRBD1. The V segment lost 2 bases and the J segment 5 bases; nucleotides outside the gene matches: 5. This CDR3 comprises 15 residues. Looked up from germline, CDR1 is SGHVS and CDR2 is FNYEAQ. CDR3 sequence (DNA): TGTGCCAGCAGCTTATGGGGGACAGGGGCCGAGACCCAGTACTTC. It codes for CASSLWGTGAETQYF.

The chain links TRBV29-1 to TRBJ2-7; D perhaps matches TRBD1 (6 bases). Germline V gene data show CDR1 as SQVTM and CDR2 as ANQGSEA. V was pared by 2 bases and J by 1 base, with 15 bases between. The CDR3 covers 15 residues. The CDR3 spells CSVEFKGVGSYEQYF. In nucleotides, the CDR3 is TGCAGCGTTGAATTTAAGGGGGTCGGGTCCTACGAGCAGTACTTC.

The chain links TRBV5-1 to TRBJ2-3; 7 positions match TRBD2. Germline assignment: CDR1 SGHRS and CDR2 YFSETQ. Trimming took 4 bases from V and 4 from J; bases not matched to a gene: 12. The CDR3 totals 16 residues. In DNA form, the CDR3 reads TGCGCCAGCAGCCGAAACGGGGGGACCTCTGCAGATACGCAGTATTTT. Its translation: CASSRNGGTSADTQYF.

Only one count was recorded for this clone. This rearrangement joins TRBV19 to TRBJ1-3, with D hard to call. CDR1 is LNHDA and CDR2 is SQIVND in the germline V gene (reference sequence). Trimming removed 3 bases at V and 4 bases at J, with 10 bases between. There are 14 residues in the CDR3. CDR3 coding DNA: TGTGCCAGTAGTATTTCCAGATCCGGAAACACCATATATTTT. It specifies CASSISRSGNTIYF.

The table lists this clone with a few counts. This rearrangement joins TRBV11-1 to TRBJ2-7, with 7 positions matching TRBD1. Germline-derived CDR1 and CDR2 are SGHAT and FQDESV (reference sequence). The CDR3 is made up of 15 amino acids. V shed 1 base, J shed 3 bases, and the junction held 6 bases outside the gene matches. The CDR3 DNA reads as TGTGCCAGCAGCTTAGGGGACAGTATCTTCTACGAGCAGTACTTC. It codes for CASSLGDSIFYEQYF.

The chain carries TRBV9 and TRBJ2-5; 10 bases map to TRBD2. The CDR3 spans 17 residues. After removal of 0 bases from V and 1 base from J, the junction contained 6 bases not matched to a gene. The V gene's germline CDR1 is SGDLS and CDR2 YYNGEE. CDR3 in DNA: TGTGCCAGCAGCGTAGGATCTAGCGGGAGCCTCCAAGAGACCCAGTACTTC. Translation: CASSVGSSGSLQETQYF.

The rearrangement joins TRBV2 to TRBJ1-4; D is perhaps TRBD1 (5 bases). The germline V gene has CDR1 SNHLY and CDR2 FYNNEI. The ends were cut back, 3 bases at V and 8 bases at J, with 13 bases in the middle. The length of the CDR3 is 14 residues. CDR3 region: CASSDLQGGEKLFF. The CDR3, as DNA: TGTGCCAGCAGTGATCTCCAGGGAGGCGAAAAACTGTTTTTT.

This clone occurred a few times. This rearrangement joins TRBV12-3 or TRBV12-4 to TRBJ1-5; the D gene is possibly TRBD1 (5 bases). The CDR3 has 13 amino acids. V was clipped by 4 bases and J by 5 bases, with 9 bases between them. The CDR3 loop reads CASSYTGDQPQHF. The CDR3 nucleotides are TGTGCCAGCAGTTACACGGGGGATCAGCCCCAGCATTTT.

The J gene is TRBJ1-3, the V gene TRBV12-5; D unresolved. V was clipped by 0 bases and J by 0 bases, with 9 bases between them. Looked up from germline, CDR1 is LGHNT and CDR2 is FRNRAP. This CDR3 is 16 amino acids long. CDR3 DNA: TGTGCTAGTGGTTTGGTAGTTGGGAGCTCTGGAAACACCATATATTTT. Its translation: CASGLVVGSSGNTIYF.

The chain couples TRBV2 to TRBJ2-5; D is perhaps TRBD2 (5 bases). V dropped 3 bases and J dropped 13 bases, with 12 bases sitting between them. The length of the CDR3 is 11 residues. Germline V gene data show CDR1 as SNHLY and CDR2 as FYNNEI. The DNA for the CDR3 is TGTGCCAGCAGTGAGGGGAGACCGGGGTACTTC. It specifies CASSEGRPGYF.

CDR3 coding DNA: TGCGCCAGCAGCTCGAGGACAGGGCTCACTGAAGCTTTCTTT. Translated: CASSSRTGLTEAFF. V usage is TRBV5-1 and J usage is TRBJ1-1; 8 bases agree with TRBD1. Germline CDR1 and CDR2: SGHRS and YFSETQ. With 3 bases clipped from V and 4 bases from J, the junction kept 5 bases outside the gene matches. This CDR3 contains 14 residues.

The gene calls are TRBV2 and TRBJ1-1; D call uncertain. V dropped 7 bases and J dropped 0 bases, with 12 bases sitting between them. Germline CDR1 is SNHLY and CDR2 is FYNNEI. The CDR3 runs 14 residues. DNA of the CDR3: TGTGCCAGCAAGGCATGGGCCATGAACACTGAAGCTTTCTTT. Residues: CASKAWAMNTEAFF.

The gene calls are TRBV25-1 and TRBJ2-7, with 9 positions matching TRBD1. Germline V CDR1 and CDR2: MGHDK, SYGVNS. The CDR3 is made up of 14 amino acids. Trimming removed 4 bases from V and 3 bases from J; junction bases left unmatched: 4. The chain's CDR3 is CASSVQGASYEQYF. For the CDR3, the DNA is TGTGCCAGCAGTGTACAGGGGGCGAGCTACGAGCAGTACTTC.

The chain carries TRBV19 and TRBJ2-2, with a weak D call TRBD2 (5 bases). This CDR3 spans 14 amino acids. Germline CDR1 and CDR2: LNHDA and SQIVND (reference sequence). V was pared by 7 bases and J by 4 bases, with 13 bases between. CDR3 nucleotides: TGTGCCAGTACCGTCGGGATCTTCACCGGGGAGCTGTTTTTT. This encodes CASTVGIFTGELFF.

The chain joins TRBV29-1 to TRBJ1-1; 7 nucleotides line up with TRBD1. The V and J ends lost 6 bases and 0 bases, in that order; junction bases with no gene match: 4. The germline CDR1 and CDR2 sequences are SQVTM and ANQGSEA. The CDR3 length is 13 residues. CDR3 in DNA: TGCAGCGTAGGGGGCAGAATGAACACTGAAGCTTTCTTT. It is translated as CSVGGRMNTEAFF.

This chain joins TRBV11-2 and TRBJ2-5; 8 nucleotides align to TRBD2. Looked up from germline, CDR1 is SGHAT and CDR2 is FQNNGV. The CDR3 is 14 amino acids. Trimming cost V 5 bases and J 5 bases; bases outside gene matches: 7. The CDR3 loop is CASSPGGPGETQYF. The CDR3 nucleotides read TGTGCCAGCAGCCCGGGGGGGCCGGGGGAGACCCAGTACTTC.

Turning to this clone: The junction departs from the called germline gene at one end, perhaps through a read error. The chain links TRBV11-2 to TRBJ1-1; the D gene is possibly TRBD1 (6 bases). The CDR3 runs 13 residues. Germline V lookup: CDR1 SGHAT, CDR2 FQNNGV. This CDR3 is CASSHRANRVMIF. Here the CDR3 DNA reads TGTGCCAGCAGCCATCGGGCGAACAGGGTGATGATCTTT.

V is TRBV18 and J is TRBJ2-1, with TRBD2 as a possible D gene (6 bases). In germline, CDR1 is KGHSH, CDR2 LQKENI. The CDR3 consists of 15 residues. The V and J ends lost 4 bases and 8 bases respectively, with 18 bases between them. The chain's CDR3 is CASSRRDSGGDEQFF. CDR3 bases: TGTGCCAGCTCACGGCGGGACTCCGGAGGGGATGAGCAGTTCTTC.

CDR3 residues: CATSRDGTDTYEQYF. Here the CDR3 DNA reads TGTGCCACCAGCAGAGATGGGACAGACACCTACGAGCAGTACTTC. The gene calls are TRBV15 and TRBJ2-7; 7 nucleotides agree with TRBD1. J gave up 2 bases and V 0 bases, and 4 bases lay outside the gene matches. Germline V lookup: CDR1 LNHNV, CDR2 YYDKDF (reference sequence). The length of the CDR3 is 15 residues.

The V gene is TRBV6-2 or TRBV6-3, the J gene TRBJ1-1, with a weak D call TRBD1 (5 bases). The ends were cut back, 5 bases at V and 0 bases at J, with 19 bases in the middle. The CDR3 is made up of 17 amino acids. Germline V gene sequence: CDR1 MNHEY, CDR2 SVGEGT. Here the CDR3 reads CASSQDRSLNLNTEAFF. The CDR3 DNA sequence: TGTGCCAGCAGTCAAGACAGAAGCCTTAACCTGAACACTGAAGCTTTCTTT.

This rearrangement joins TRBV24-1 to TRBJ1-2; perhaps TRBD1 as D (6 bases). V lost 2 bases and J lost 6, with 12 bases in between. The CDR3 spans 14 residues. CDR1 and CDR2 from the germline V gene are KGHDR and SFDVKD. The CDR3 region is CATSDSETGNGYTF. In nucleotides, the CDR3 is TGTGCCACCAGTGATTCTGAAACAGGGAATGGCTACACCTTC.

The chain combines TRBV28 with TRBJ2-2; tentatively, D is TRBD2 (6 bases). CDR1 is MDHEN, CDR2 SYDVKM, per germline. The CDR3 has 15 amino acids. Trimming took 2 bases from V and 0 from J, leaving 7 bases between them. The CDR3 is CASSLGGANTGELFF. Here the CDR3 DNA reads TGTGCCAGCAGTTTAGGAGGGGCGAACACCGGGGAGCTGTTTTTT. Filled out from reference TRBV28 and TRBJ2-2, the complete variable domain reads DVKVTQSSRYLVKRTGEKVFLECVQDMDHENMFWYRQDPGLGLRLIYFSYDVKMKEKGDIPEGYSVSREKKERFSLILESASTNQTSMYLCASSLGGANTGELFFGEGSRLTVL.

This rearrangement joins TRBV2 to TRBJ2-5; 9 positions agree with TRBD1. V lost 6 bases and J lost 5; bases outside the gene matches: 4. CDR1 and CDR2 (germline): SNHLY, FYNNEI. This CDR3 has 13 amino acids. CDR3 sequence: CASSAGTGETQYF. The DNA of the CDR3 is TGTGCCAGCAGCGCCGGGACAGGGGAGACCCAGTACTTC.

The rearrangement joins TRBV28 to TRBJ2-5; 9 bases fit TRBD2. CDR3 length: 15 amino acids. With 3 bases clipped from V and 3 bases from J, the junction kept 5 bases outside the gene matches. Per germline, CDR1 MDHEN and CDR2 SYDVKM. For the CDR3, the DNA is TGTGCCAGCAGTTTCCTAGGCGGGAGGGAAGAGACCCAGTACTTC. It is translated as CASSFLGGREETQYF.

This sequence joins TRBV18 and TRBJ2-7, with D perhaps TRBD1 (7 bases). V dropped 0 bases and J dropped 1 base, with 13 bases sitting between them. Germline V lookup: CDR1 KGHSH, CDR2 LQKENI. The CDR3 contains 16 residues. The chain's CDR3 is CASSPPSGGQSYEQYF. The CDR3 nucleotides read TGTGCCAGCTCACCACCGTCCGGGGGACAGTCCTACGAGCAGTACTTC.